Included here is one TCR beta chain sequence, with context. What it binds is not known. These data are taken from a study of Ad26.COV2.S vaccination and SARS-CoV-2 variants. About the research overall: The vaccine Ad26.COV2.S was put into the muscle once, or twice with 56 days between.

General study results and limits: Analyses of TCR breadth and depth may have underestimated total T cell responses. Those who received vaccine or placebo ended up with similar non-spike TCR breadth. Vaccinees displayed broader spike-specific TCR repertoires than placebo recipients.

The assay was immunoSEQ multiplex PCR, and TCRdb's table has in-frame clones only and misses some. The sample shows approximately 400,000 clones, 80% to 90% of them seen only once. The CDR3 covers 15 residues. From germline, CDR1 is LGHNA and CDR2 YNFKEQ. V lost 1 base to trimming and J lost 5 bases, with 12 bases between them. Treatment reported: around 19 received Ad26.COV2.S at low or high dose, single or two shots; 5 received placebo; per-sample allocation not given. Collection of samples fell on day 63 after the first vaccine or placebo injection. Sequencing was performed on peripheral blood, taken in a trial of Ad26.COV2.S vaccine versus placebo. The chain recombines TRBV4-2 with TRBJ2-1; D call uncertain. The TCR sequence derives from a person between 18 and 65 years old who received the Ad26.COV2.S COVID-19 vaccine or a placebo. CDR3 sequence: CASSQAHSYHNEQFF. As DNA, the CDR3 is TGTGCCAGCAGCCAAGCTCATAGCTACCACAATGAGCAGTTCTTC.